The next 6 T cell receptor beta chains were all read from a single sample in a study of molecular identifiers for immune sequencing clone quantification listed by TCRdb under 2018. The library was generated by PCR. Sequencing was carried out with a NextSeq 500. The public sequencing data were trimmed at Q25 with fastp and processed into clonotypes with MiXCR by TCRdb, which kept only in-frame beta chains. Rows merge per CDR3 protein into single entries with the most common DNA and genes. For this sample there are approximately 680,000 distinct CDR3 sequences; about 25% appear just once. The ten largest clones take up about 0.84% of the sample. Sequenced material: naive CD8+ T cells from blood, with Jurkat cell RNA spiked in. In the paper's terms, the cell subset or site label means: FACS-sorted CD8+CD4-CCR7+CD45RA+ naive T cells. These receptors were collected from a human donor in good health. Some libraries in this study had Jurkat cell RNA spiked in.

This clonotype was seen a handful of times. The chain links TRBV5-8 to TRBJ2-3; D is perhaps TRBD1 (6 bases). The V end lost 1 base, the J end lost 2 bases, and 14 bases lay between the germline ends. The CDR3 runs 16 residues. Germline-derived CDR1 and CDR2 are SGHTS and YDEGEE. CDR3 DNA: TGTGCCAGCAGCTTGCCCCAGGGGCTTTACACAGATACGCAGTATTTT. As protein: CASSLPQGLYTDTQYF.

This clonotype turned up a few times. J is TRBJ2-7 and V is TRBV19, with D maybe TRBD1 (5 bases). Trimming took off 3 bases at V and 12 bases at J, with 18 bases between the two ends. Germline-derived CDR1 and CDR2 are LNHDA and SQIVND (reference sequence). There are 13 residues in the CDR3. CDR3 DNA: TGTGCCAGTAGTATGGTCCAGGGCAACTTCTTGTACTTC. Protein: CASSMVQGNFLYF.

This clonotype was observed a handful of times. The genes are TRBV30 and TRBJ2-1; D is uncertain. Trimming left V 4 bases short and J 4 bases short, with 5 bases between. Germline loops: CDR1 GTSNPN, CDR2 SVGIG (reference sequence). The CDR3 runs to 11 residues. The CDR3 reads CAWTGYNEQFF. Here the CDR3 DNA reads TGTGCCTGGACCGGTTACAATGAGCAGTTCTTC.

Regarding this clonotype: A read error may be the cause here, since a much bigger clone is one base away. The chain combines TRBV6-2 or TRBV6-3 with TRBJ1-1; no definite D call. V lost 11 bases, J lost 5 bases, and 18 bases lay in between. The CDR3 is 13 amino acids. CDR1 and CDR2 from the germline V gene are MNHEY and SVGEGT. Written as DNA, the CDR3 is TGTGCCCCCGCCCTTGGAGGTTGGACTGAAGCTTTCTTT. Its translation: CAPALGGWTEAFF.

This clonotype has just a few counts. This chain uses TRBV19 with TRBJ2-7, with D maybe TRBD2 (6 bases). The CDR3 runs to 15 residues. The germline CDR1 and CDR2 sequences are LNHDA and SQIVND (reference sequence). Deletions cut 4 bases from V and 0 bases from J, with 13 bases between. The CDR3 DNA sequence: TGTGCCAGTAGTACTTCTGGCGGGACCTCCTACGAGCAGTACTTC. Residues: CASSTSGGTSYEQYF.

This clonotype has more than one count but fewer than ten. This rearrangement joins TRBV27 to TRBJ2-7; D is unclear. The germline V gene has CDR1 MNHEY and CDR2 SMNVEV (reference sequence). Between the trimmed V and J ends, which lost 2 bases and 0 bases, there was a span of 8 bases. The CDR3 spans 14 residues. The CDR3 DNA follows: TGTGCCAGCAGTTTAAGACCGATCTCCTACGAGCAGTACTTC. It translates to CASSLRPISYEQYF.